This TCR beta chain is drawn from a study of OX40 agonist ivuxolimab in advanced cancers. Study overall: An anti-OX40 (CD134) antibody with agonistic activity, ivuxolimab, was administered to patients. Those enrolled were approximately 83% male, with a mean age of about 66 years and ages from about 20 to 79. General study findings and limits: Expanded clones belonging to CD8+ T cells outnumbered, on average, those of CD4+. Clonal expansion was seen in CD4+ and CD8+ blood T cells by week 6 at 0.1 to 3.0 mg/kg.

The data were produced by immunoSEQ multiplex PCR, yet TCRdb's version contains in-frame clones alone and is incomplete. This sample has some 130,000 clones; about 92% occur once, and the top ten carry over 0.8%. About this clone: The antigen is undetermined.

CDR3 size: 12 residues. Germline V gene sequence: CDR1 SGHVS, CDR2 FQNEAQ. V lost 1 base and J lost 6, with 7 bases in between. V gene TRBV7-8 combines with J gene TRBJ2-7; D unresolved. This specimen was CD4+ or CD8+ T cells sorted from blood, taken in a trial of the OX40 agonist ivuxolimab. This TCR was sampled from an adult with an advanced solid tumor such as melanoma, head and neck, liver or kidney cancer. DNA for the CDR3: TGTGCCAGCAGCTTAGGGCAGGTCGAGCAGTACTTC. This translates into CASSLGQVEQYF.